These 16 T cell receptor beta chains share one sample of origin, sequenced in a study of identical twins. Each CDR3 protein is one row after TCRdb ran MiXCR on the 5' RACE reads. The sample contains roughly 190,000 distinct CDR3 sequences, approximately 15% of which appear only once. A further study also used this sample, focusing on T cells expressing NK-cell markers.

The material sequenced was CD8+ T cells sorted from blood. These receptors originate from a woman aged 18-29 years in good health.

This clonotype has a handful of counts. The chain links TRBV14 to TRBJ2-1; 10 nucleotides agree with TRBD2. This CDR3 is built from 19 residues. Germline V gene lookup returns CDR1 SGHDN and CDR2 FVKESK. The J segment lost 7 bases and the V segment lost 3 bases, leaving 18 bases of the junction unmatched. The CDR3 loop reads CASSHDARSGRANMNEQFF. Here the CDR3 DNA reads TGTGCCAGCAGCCACGACGCCCGAAGCGGGAGGGCCAATATGAATGAGCAGTTCTTC.

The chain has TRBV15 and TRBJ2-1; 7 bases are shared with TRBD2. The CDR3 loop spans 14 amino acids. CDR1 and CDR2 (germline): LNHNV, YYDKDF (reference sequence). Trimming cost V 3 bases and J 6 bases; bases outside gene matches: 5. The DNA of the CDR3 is TGTGCCACCAGCAGCAGAGGGAGGGCCAATGAGCAGTTCTTC. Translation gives CATSSRGRANEQFF.

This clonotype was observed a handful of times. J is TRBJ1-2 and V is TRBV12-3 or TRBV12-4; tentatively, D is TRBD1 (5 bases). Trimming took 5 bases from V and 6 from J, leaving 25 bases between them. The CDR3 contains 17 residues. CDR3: CASSPDRQGKAIDGYTF. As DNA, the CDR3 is TGTGCCAGCAGTCCTGATCGGCAGGGAAAAGCCATCGATGGCTACACCTTC.

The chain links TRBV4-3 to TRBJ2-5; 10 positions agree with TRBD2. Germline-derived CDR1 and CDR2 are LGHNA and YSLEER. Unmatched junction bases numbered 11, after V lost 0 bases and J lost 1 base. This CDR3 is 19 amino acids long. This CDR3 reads CASSQDGVLAGGGQETQYF. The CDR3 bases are TGCGCCAGCAGCCAAGACGGGGTATTAGCGGGAGGTGGCCAAGAGACCCAGTACTTC.

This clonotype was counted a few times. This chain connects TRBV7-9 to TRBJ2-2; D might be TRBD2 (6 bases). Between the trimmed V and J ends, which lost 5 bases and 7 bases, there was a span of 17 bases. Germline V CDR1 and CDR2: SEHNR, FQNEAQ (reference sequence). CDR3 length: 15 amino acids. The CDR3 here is CASSPLARFNGELFF. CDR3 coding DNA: TGTGCCAGCAGCCCACTAGCAAGGTTCAACGGGGAGCTGTTTTTT.

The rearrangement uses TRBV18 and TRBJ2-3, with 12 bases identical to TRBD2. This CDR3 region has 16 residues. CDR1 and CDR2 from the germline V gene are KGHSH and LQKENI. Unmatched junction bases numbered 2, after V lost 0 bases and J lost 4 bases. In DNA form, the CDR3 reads TGTGCCAGCTCACCACCCCTAGCGGGGGGGTCAGATACGCAGTATTTT. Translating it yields CASSPPLAGGSDTQYF.

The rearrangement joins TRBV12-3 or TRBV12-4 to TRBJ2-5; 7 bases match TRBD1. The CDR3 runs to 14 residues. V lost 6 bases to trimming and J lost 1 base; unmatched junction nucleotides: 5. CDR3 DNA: TGTGCCAGCAGAGTCGACAGGGTCCAAGAGACCCAGTACTTC. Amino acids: CASRVDRVQETQYF.

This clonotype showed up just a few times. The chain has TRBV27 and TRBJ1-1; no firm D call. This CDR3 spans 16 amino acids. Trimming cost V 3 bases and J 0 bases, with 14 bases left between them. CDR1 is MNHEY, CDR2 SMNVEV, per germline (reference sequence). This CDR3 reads CASSFQVGKMNTEAFF. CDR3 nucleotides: TGTGCCAGCAGTTTTCAAGTTGGGAAAATGAACACTGAAGCTTTCTTT.

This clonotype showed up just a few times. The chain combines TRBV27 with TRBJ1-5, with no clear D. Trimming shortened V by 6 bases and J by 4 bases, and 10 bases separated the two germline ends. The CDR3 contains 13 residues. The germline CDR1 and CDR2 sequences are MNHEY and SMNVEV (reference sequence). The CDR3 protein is CASRRHLNQPQHF. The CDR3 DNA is TGTGCCAGCAGGCGACATCTTAATCAGCCCCAGCATTTT.

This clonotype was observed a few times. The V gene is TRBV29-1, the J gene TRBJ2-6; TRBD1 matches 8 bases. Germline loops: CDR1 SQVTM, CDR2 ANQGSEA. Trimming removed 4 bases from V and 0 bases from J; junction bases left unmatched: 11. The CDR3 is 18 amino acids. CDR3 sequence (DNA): TGCAGCGTTGGAGGTCTAGGACAGGGTGACTCTGGGGCCAACGTCCTGACTTTC. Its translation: CSVGGLGQGDSGANVLTF. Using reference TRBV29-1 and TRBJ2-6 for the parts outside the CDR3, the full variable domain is SAVISQKPSRDICQRGTSLTIQCQVDSQVTMMFWYRQQPGQSLTLIATANQGSEATYESGFVIDKFPISRPNLTFSTLTVSNMSPEDSSIYLCSVGGLGQGDSGANVLTFGAGSRLTVL.

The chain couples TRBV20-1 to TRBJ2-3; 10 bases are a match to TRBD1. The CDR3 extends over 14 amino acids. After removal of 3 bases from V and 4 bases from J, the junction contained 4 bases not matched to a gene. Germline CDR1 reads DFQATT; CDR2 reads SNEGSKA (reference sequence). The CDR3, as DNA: TGCAGTGCTAGGGGACAGGGGATCGCAGATACGCAGTATTTT. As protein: CSARGQGIADTQYF.

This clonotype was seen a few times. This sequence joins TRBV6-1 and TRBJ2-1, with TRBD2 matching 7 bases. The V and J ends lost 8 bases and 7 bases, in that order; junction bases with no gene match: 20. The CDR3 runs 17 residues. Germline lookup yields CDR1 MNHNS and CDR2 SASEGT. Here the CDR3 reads CASAPSSLAVLGNEQFF. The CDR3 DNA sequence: TGTGCCAGCGCTCCCTCCTCTCTAGCGGTCCTGGGGAATGAGCAGTTCTTC.

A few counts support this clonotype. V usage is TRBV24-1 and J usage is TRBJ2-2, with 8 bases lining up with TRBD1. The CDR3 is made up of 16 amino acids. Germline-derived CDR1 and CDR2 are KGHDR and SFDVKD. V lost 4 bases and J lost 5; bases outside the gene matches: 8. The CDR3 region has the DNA TGTGCCACCAGTGACTCCGACAGGGGCGGGACCGGGGAGCTGTTTTTT. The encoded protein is CATSDSDRGGTGELFF.

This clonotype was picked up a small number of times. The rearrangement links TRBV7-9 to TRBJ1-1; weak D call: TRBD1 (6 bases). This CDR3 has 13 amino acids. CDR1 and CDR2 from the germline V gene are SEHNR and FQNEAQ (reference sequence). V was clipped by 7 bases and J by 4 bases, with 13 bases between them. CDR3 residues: CASTPGGGTEAFF. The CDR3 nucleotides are TGTGCCAGCACCCCTGGGGGCGGCACTGAAGCTTTCTTT.

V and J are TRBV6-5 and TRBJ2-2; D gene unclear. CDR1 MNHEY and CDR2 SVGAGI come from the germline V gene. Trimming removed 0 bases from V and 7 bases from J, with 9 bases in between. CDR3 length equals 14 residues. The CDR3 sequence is CASSYSTVGGELFF. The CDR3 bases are TGTGCCAGCAGTTACTCGACTGTGGGCGGGGAGCTGTTTTTT.

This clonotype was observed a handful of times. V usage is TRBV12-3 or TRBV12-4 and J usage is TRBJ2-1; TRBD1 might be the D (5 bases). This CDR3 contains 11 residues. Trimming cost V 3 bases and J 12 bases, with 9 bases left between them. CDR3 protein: CASSLAQGQFF. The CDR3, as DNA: TGTGCCAGCAGTTTGGCCCAGGGGCAGTTCTTC.